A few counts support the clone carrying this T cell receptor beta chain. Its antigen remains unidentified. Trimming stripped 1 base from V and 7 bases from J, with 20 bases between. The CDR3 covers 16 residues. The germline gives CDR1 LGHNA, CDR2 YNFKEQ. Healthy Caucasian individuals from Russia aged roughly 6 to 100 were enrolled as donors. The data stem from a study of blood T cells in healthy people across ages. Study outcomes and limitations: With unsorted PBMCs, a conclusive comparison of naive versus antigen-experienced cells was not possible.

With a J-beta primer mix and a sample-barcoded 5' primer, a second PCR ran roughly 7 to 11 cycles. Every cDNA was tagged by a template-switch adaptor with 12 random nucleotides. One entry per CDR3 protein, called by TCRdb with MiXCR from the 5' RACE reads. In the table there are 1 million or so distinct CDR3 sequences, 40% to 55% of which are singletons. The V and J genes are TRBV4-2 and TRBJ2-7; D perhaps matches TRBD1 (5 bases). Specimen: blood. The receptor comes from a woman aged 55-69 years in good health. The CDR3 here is CASSQGEAGPYNEQYF. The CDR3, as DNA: TGTGCCAGCAGCCAAGGTGAGGCAGGGCCCTACAATGAGCAGTACTTC.